This record concerns one T cell receptor (beta chain) sequence. Clones were read by immunoSEQ multiplex PCR, and TCRdb kept only the in-frame ones, dropping some. This table holds around 32,000 clones, 75% to 95% found once. Germline V CDR1 and CDR2: LNHDA, SQIVND (reference sequence). The CDR3 covers 12 residues. The V and J ends lost 7 bases and 4 bases respectively, with 10 bases between them. This entry belongs to a study of T cell changes during pregnancy in multiple sclerosis. The sequence derives from a female donor in good health, enrolled as a control in a pregnancy study. Sequences were derived from CD8+ T cells from peripheral blood mononuclear cells, sampled in the second trimester of pregnancy. V gene TRBV19 combines with J gene TRBJ1-2, with D unresolved. CDR3 sequence: CASTEGPYGYTF. CDR3 DNA: TGTGCCAGTACAGAGGGTCCCTATGGCTACACCTTC.